One and the same sample provided the 18 T cell receptor beta chains below, sequenced in a study of blood T cell repertoires in COVID-19. Clones were sequenced by immunoSEQ multiplex PCR, and TCRdb holds only the in-frame ones, with some missing. The table includes fewer than 350,000 clones, 80% to 90% detected once. Source material: PBMCs or T cells enriched from blood (not recorded which). The receptors stem from a woman between 40 and 55 years old with acute COVID-19.

V and J are TRBV5-6 and TRBJ1-1, with D possibly TRBD1 on 5 matching bases. CDR3 size: 14 residues. V was trimmed by 1 base and J by 4 bases, leaving 11 bases between them. In germline, CDR1 is SGHDT, CDR2 YYEEEE. The CDR3 DNA reads TGTGCCAGCAGCTTGCAGGGACTCGCCACTGAAGCTTTCTTT. Its protein product is CASSLQGLATEAFF.

This clone has only one observation. The genes are TRBV6-4 and TRBJ1-2, with D maybe TRBD1 (6 bases). This CDR3 region has 15 residues. Trimming pared 0 bases from V and 4 bases from J, leaving 12 bases between. CDR1 MRHNA and CDR2 SNTAGT come from the germline V gene. Written as DNA, the CDR3 is TGTGCCAGCAGTGACTCGCCAGGGGCCCCCTATGGCTACACCTTC. It encodes CASSDSPGAPYGYTF.

This chain connects TRBV9 to TRBJ1-4, with D possibly matching TRBD1 (6 bases). This CDR3 comprises 17 residues. Trimming removed 0 bases from V and 7 bases from J, with 19 bases in between. Germline V CDR1 and CDR2: SGDLS, YYNGEE. CDR3 sequence reads: CASSVDGTGQGGEKLFF. In DNA form, the CDR3 reads TGTGCCAGCAGCGTAGACGGTACGGGACAAGGAGGTGAAAAACTGTTTTTT.

The chain employs TRBV3-1 (or the pseudogene TRBV3-2) and TRBJ2-7, with a weak D call TRBD1 (8 bases). This CDR3 comprises 13 residues. Germline V gives CDR1 LGHDT, CDR2 YNNKEL (reference sequence). Trimming pared 7 bases from V and 4 bases from J, leaving 14 bases between. The chain's CDR3 is CASITGGVYEQYF. CDR3 sequence (DNA): TGTGCCAGCATCACAGGGGGGGTGTACGAGCAGTACTTC.

This sequence joins TRBV11-2 and TRBJ2-3, with 10 bases identical to TRBD2. The V segment lost 4 bases and the J segment 2 bases; nucleotides outside the gene matches: 3. From germline, CDR1 is SGHAT and CDR2 FQNNGV. The CDR3 covers 15 residues. The CDR3 nucleotides read TGTGCCAGCAGCTACGGACTAGCGGACACAGATACGCAGTATTTT. Translation gives CASSYGLADTDTQYF.

This clone was detected once. The rearrangement joins TRBV6-5 to TRBJ1-1, with 8 bases matching TRBD1. Germline CDR1 reads MNHEY; CDR2 reads SVGAGI. The CDR3 runs to 14 residues. Unmatched junction bases numbered 4, after V lost 6 bases and J lost 1 base. This CDR3 reads CASRTGTGNTEAFF. In nucleotides, the CDR3 is TGTGCCAGCAGAACCGGGACAGGGAACACTGAAGCTTTCTTT.

The chain is built from TRBV11-2 and TRBJ1-1; D possibly corresponds to TRBD1 (6 bases). V dropped 1 base and J dropped 0 bases, with 15 bases sitting between them. The CDR3 is 17 residues long. Germline CDR1 is SGHAT and CDR2 is FQNNGV. The CDR3 nucleotides read TGTGCCAGCAGCTTAGGTCTCGGACAGTCCATGAACACTGAAGCTTTCTTT. This gives the protein CASSLGLGQSMNTEAFF.

The chain uses TRBV3-1 (or the pseudogene TRBV3-2) and TRBJ1-2; possible D gene TRBD1, 5 bases. The CDR3 spans 13 residues. The ends were cut back, 10 bases at V and 7 bases at J, with 19 bases in the middle. Germline lookup yields CDR1 LGHDT and CDR2 YNNKEL (reference sequence). The CDR3 protein is CATEDTPPGGYTF. The CDR3 DNA reads as TGTGCCACCGAGGACACTCCCCCCGGTGGCTACACCTTC.

CDR3 nucleotide sequence: TGCGCCAGCAGCCCACCGGGACAGGGGGCTGGAAACACCATATATTTT. The encoded protein is CASSPPGQGAGNTIYF. The rearrangement joins TRBV5-1 to TRBJ1-3; 11 bases align to TRBD1. The V segment lost 4 bases and the J segment 2 bases; nucleotides outside the gene matches: 5. CDR3 length: 16 amino acids. Germline CDR1 and CDR2: SGHRS and YFSETQ.

The chain employs TRBV2 and TRBJ2-7, with 7 bases aligning to TRBD1. CDR3 length: 14 residues. The ends lost 5 bases at V and 3 bases at J; junction bases unmatched: 7. Germline values: CDR1 SNHLY, CDR2 FYNNEI. DNA for the CDR3: TGTGCCAGCAGTCCGGACAGGTTGGTCTACGAGCAGTACTTC. Its protein is CASSPDRLVYEQYF.

V is TRBV5-4 and J is TRBJ1-4; 8 nucleotides match TRBD1. The CDR3 has 14 amino acids. Per the germline V gene, CDR1 is SGHNT and CDR2 is YYREEE (reference sequence). V was clipped by 4 bases and J by 6 bases; unmatched bases: 5. Here the CDR3 DNA reads TGTGCCAGCAGCCCACAGGGGGGGGATGAAAAACTGTTTTTT. Translated: CASSPQGGDEKLFF.

The V gene is TRBV7-8, the J gene TRBJ2-6; 9 nucleotides align to TRBD2. CDR3 length equals 17 residues. V gave up 3 bases and J gave up 9 bases; unmatched junction bases: 12. Germline V lookup: CDR1 SGHVS, CDR2 FQNEAQ. CDR3 bases: TGTGCCAGCAGCTTTCCGATGGTAGCGGGAGCCCGCAACGTCCTGACTTTC. The encoded protein is CASSFPMVAGARNVLTF.

In its sample, this clone was seen once. The chain carries TRBV9 and TRBJ1-4; D is unresolved. Germline V gives CDR1 SGDLS, CDR2 YYNGEE. Trimming shortened V by 0 bases and J by 0 bases, and 3 bases separated the two germline ends. There are 14 residues in the CDR3. The CDR3 DNA reads TGTGCCAGCAGCGTAGGGCCAACTAATGAAAAACTGTTTTTT. As protein: CASSVGPTNEKLFF.

The V gene is TRBV12-5, the J gene TRBJ2-7, with a tentative D call TRBD1 (6 bases). The CDR3 is 13 residues long. V lost 7 bases and J lost 5, with 15 bases in between. Germline V lookup: CDR1 LGHNT, CDR2 FRNRAP. The CDR3 reads CASARTASHEQYF. The CDR3 nucleotides are TGTGCTAGTGCTCGGACAGCATCTCACGAGCAGTACTTC.

The chain uses TRBV3-1 (or the pseudogene TRBV3-2) and TRBJ1-1, with 7 positions matching TRBD1. Unmatched junction bases numbered 10, after V lost 2 bases and J lost 7 bases. The germline V gene encodes CDR1 LGHDT and CDR2 YNNKEL (reference sequence). The CDR3 has 15 residues. CDR3 in amino acids: CASSQFTGEPGEAFF. CDR3 DNA sequence: TGTGCCAGCAGCCAATTTACAGGGGAGCCCGGTGAAGCTTTCTTT.

CDR3 coding DNA: TGCGCCAGCAGCTTGGTCGGGGGTAAGGACACTGAAGCTTTCTTT. Protein: CASSLVGGKDTEAFF. The genes are TRBV5-1 and TRBJ1-1; D is possibly TRBD1 (5 bases). Germline V gives CDR1 SGHRS, CDR2 YFSETQ. The CDR3 covers 15 residues. Trimming removed 0 bases from V and 3 bases from J, with 12 bases in between.

This chain uses TRBV19 with TRBJ1-5, with a possible D match to TRBD1 (6 bases). Trimming took 10 bases from V and 1 from J, leaving 14 bases between them. From germline, CDR1 is LNHDA and CDR2 SQIVND (reference sequence). The length of the CDR3 is 14 residues. CDR3 nucleotide sequence: TGTGCCACACGGGGGGCGTCCAGCAATCAGCCCCAGCATTTT. As protein: CATRGASSNQPQHF. Drawing the rest from reference TRBV19 and TRBJ1-5, the complete variable domain is DGGITQSPKYLFRKEGQNVTLSCEQNLNHDAMYWYRQDPGQGLRLIYYSQIVNDFQKGDIAEGYSVSREKKESFPLTVTSAQKNPTAFYLCATRGASSNQPQHFGDGTRLSIL.

The gene calls are TRBV9 and TRBJ2-1; D possibly corresponds to TRBD2 (6 bases). This CDR3 comprises 15 residues. Germline assignment: CDR1 SGDLS and CDR2 YYNGEE. V was clipped by 4 bases and J by 9 bases, with 20 bases between them. The CDR3 is CASSPRDLAAAEQFF. The CDR3 DNA follows: TGTGCCAGCAGCCCCCGGGACTTGGCAGCGGCTGAGCAGTTCTTC. The entire variable domain, with the rest obtained from reference TRBV9 and TRBJ2-1, is as follows: DSGVTQTPKHLITATGQRVTLRCSPRSGDLSVYWYQQSLDQGLQFLIQYYNGEERAKGNILERFSAQQFPDLHSELNLSSLELGDSALYFCASSPRDLAAAEQFFGPGTRLTVL.